These 32 T cell receptor beta chains were all obtained from the same sample, sequenced in a study of blood T cell repertoires in COVID-19. Clones were sequenced by immunoSEQ multiplex PCR, and TCRdb holds only the in-frame ones, with some missing. The sample includes 300,000 to 350,000 clones, 85% to 90% of them seen just once. The sequenced sample was PBMCs or T cells enriched from blood (not recorded which). These receptors were obtained from a woman aged 25 to 39 who had recovered from COVID-19.

The rearrangement links TRBV11-1 to TRBJ2-1, with a weak D call TRBD1 (5 bases). CDR1 is SGHAT and CDR2 is FQDESV in the germline V gene (reference sequence). The CDR3 spans 12 residues. Trimming pared 1 base from V and 10 bases from J, leaving 8 bases between. The CDR3 region is CASSLVSGEQFF. The CDR3 DNA follows: TGTGCCAGCAGCTTAGTGTCAGGGGAGCAGTTCTTC. Full variable domain (remainder filled in from reference TRBV11-1 and TRBJ2-1): EAEVAQSPRYKITEKSQAVAFWCDPISGHATLYWYRQILGQGPELLVQFQDESVVDDSQLPKDRFSAERLKGVDSTLKIQPAELGDSAMYLCASSLVSGEQFFGPGTRLTVL.

This clone was seen just once. V usage is TRBV21-1 and J usage is TRBJ1-5; the D call TRBD1 from the table was never checked on the DNA. TRBV21-1 is tagged as a pseudogene. The CDR3 is 17 residues long. CDR3 residues: CASSINRAEDSNQPQHF. DNA of the CDR3: TGTGCCAGCAGCATCAACAGGGCGGAGGATAGCAATCAGCCCCAGCATTTT.

The V and J genes are TRBV7-9 and TRBJ2-1, with 7 bases aligning to TRBD1. This CDR3 region has 17 residues. Germline-derived CDR1 and CDR2 are SEHNR and FQNEAQ (reference sequence). V shed 5 bases and J 0 bases; nucleotides not matched to a gene: 10. The CDR3 region has the DNA TGTGCCAGCAGCATACCCCGACAGGGAAGCTCCTACAATGAGCAGTTCTTC. Protein sequence: CASSIPRQGSSYNEQFF.

In its sample, this clone ranks as medium-sized (0.01 to 0.1%). The V call is TRBV2, the J call TRBJ1-5; TRBD1 aligns across 12 bases. The CDR3 loop spans 15 amino acids. The ends lost 6 bases at V and 6 bases at J; junction bases unmatched: 6. CDR1 and CDR2 (germline): SNHLY, FYNNEI. The CDR3 protein is CASRDGTGGFQPQHF. The CDR3 coding sequence is TGTGCCAGCAGGGATGGGACAGGGGGCTTTCAGCCCCAGCATTTT.

The chain combines TRBV18 with TRBJ1-1; D not certain. V lost 2 bases and J 8 bases, leaving 15 bases between the germline ends. The germline V gene has CDR1 KGHSH and CDR2 LQKENI. The CDR3 runs 14 residues. CDR3 nucleotide sequence: TGTGCCAGCTCACCAGTCGGAGGGTCGAGGGAAGCTTTCTTT. Amino acids: CASSPVGGSREAFF.

V is TRBV2 and J is TRBJ2-1; D is perhaps TRBD2 (5 bases). CDR1 is SNHLY and CDR2 is FYNNEI in the germline V gene. The CDR3 consists of 16 residues. V dropped 5 bases and J dropped 2 bases, with 16 bases sitting between them. The CDR3 sequence is CASSYLKRRAYNEQFF. In DNA form, the CDR3 reads TGTGCCAGCAGTTATCTTAAGCGGAGAGCCTACAATGAGCAGTTCTTC.

This clone was seen only once. The chain combines TRBV7-9 with TRBJ2-7; D remains unclear. Germline values: CDR1 SEHNR, CDR2 FQNEAQ (reference sequence). The length of the CDR3 is 14 residues. V was clipped by 5 bases and J by 0 bases, with 11 bases between them. The chain's CDR3 is CASSVTWSSYEQYF. CDR3 DNA sequence: TGTGCCAGCAGCGTCACCTGGAGCTCCTACGAGCAGTACTTC.

The chain combines TRBV2 with TRBJ1-5, with TRBD1 matching over 10 bases. Germline V gives CDR1 SNHLY, CDR2 FYNNEI. CDR3 length: 13 amino acids. Losses at the gene ends were 6 bases for V and 6 bases for J; bases not matched to a gene: 2. The CDR3: CASSRDRGQPQHF. The CDR3 nucleotides read TGTGCCAGCAGCCGGGACAGGGGTCAGCCCCAGCATTTT. The variable domain in full, with the rest retrieved from reference TRBV2 and TRBJ1-5, is EPEVTQTPSHQVTQMGQEVILRCVPISNHLYFYWYRQILGQKVEFLVSFYNNEISEKSEIFDDQFSVERPDGSNFTLKIRSTKLEDSAMYFCASSRDRGQPQHFGDGTRLSIL.

This chain's CDR3 is CASSYSRQGLYNEQFF. In DNA form, the CDR3 reads TGTGCCAGCAGTTACTCCCGACAGGGGCTTTACAATGAGCAGTTCTTC. The chain is built from TRBV6-5 and TRBJ2-1, with 8 bases fitting TRBD1. J gave up 4 bases and V 0 bases, and 5 bases lay outside the gene matches. The CDR3 is made up of 16 amino acids. Germline CDR1 and CDR2: MNHEY and SVGAGI.

A single count supports this clone. V is TRBV19 and J is TRBJ2-1, with TRBD2 matching 7 bases. CDR3 length: 14 residues. Germline V gene sequence: CDR1 LNHDA, CDR2 SQIVND (reference sequence). The V gene end was trimmed by 3 bases and the J gene end by 12 bases; junction bases not matched to a gene: 11. The CDR3 spells CASSIRSGGSWQFF. In DNA, the CDR3 is TGTGCCAGTAGTATTCGTTCGGGCGGGAGCTGGCAGTTCTTC.

V is TRBV5-6 and J is TRBJ1-2, with D maybe TRBD1 (5 bases). Germline V lookup: CDR1 SGHDT, CDR2 YYEEEE. The V end was cut by 1 base, the J end by 2 bases, with 9 bases between. The CDR3 consists of 14 residues. The CDR3 nucleotides are TGTGCCAGCAGCTTGAATCCAGGGAACTATGGCTACACCTTC. This translates into CASSLNPGNYGYTF. Supplemented by reference TRBV5-6 and TRBJ1-2, the full variable domain reads DAGVTQSPTHLIKTRGQQVTLRCSPKSGHDTVSWYQQALGQGPQFIFQYYEEEERQRGNFPDRFSGHQFPNYSSELNVNALLLGDSALYLCASSLNPGNYGYTFGSGTRLTVV.

This clone was detected only a few times. J is TRBJ2-7 and V is TRBV5-1; TRBD2 aligns across 8 bases. Germline values: CDR1 SGHRS, CDR2 YFSETQ. V shed 0 bases and J 6 bases; nucleotides not matched to a gene: 8. The CDR3 extends over 15 amino acids. CDR3 sequence: CASSLVAGTQLEQYF. The CDR3 DNA sequence: TGCGCCAGCAGCTTGGTAGCGGGAACGCAACTCGAGCAGTACTTC.

The chain employs TRBV5-1 and TRBJ2-1, with TRBD1 matching 8 bases. Germline-derived CDR1 and CDR2 are SGHRS and YFSETQ. V dropped 4 bases and J dropped 8; count of bases not matched to a gene: 8. This CDR3 contains 14 residues. In DNA form, the CDR3 reads TGCGCCAGCAGCCCTCGGACAGGGCCTGATGAGCAGTTCTTC. The encoded protein is CASSPRTGPDEQFF.

The J gene is TRBJ2-1, the V gene TRBV6-5; 10 nucleotides line up with TRBD1. This CDR3 spans 15 amino acids. V dropped 6 bases and J dropped 7; count of bases not matched to a gene: 9. Germline CDR1 reads MNHEY; CDR2 reads SVGAGI. For the CDR3, the DNA is TGTGCCAGCAGGGAGCGACAGGGGGCAGCAAATGAGCAGTTCTTC. Its translation is CASRERQGAANEQFF.

This rearrangement joins TRBV28 to TRBJ2-1; 8 nucleotides match TRBD2. The CDR3 length is 17 residues. Germline V lookup: CDR1 MDHEN, CDR2 SYDVKM. V lost 3 bases, J lost 4 bases, and 11 bases stayed unmatched. The CDR3 region has the DNA TGTGCCAGCAGTTTCTCTTTACGGCGGGAGGAATACAATGAGCAGTTCTTC. It encodes CASSFSLRREEYNEQFF.

The chain links TRBV5-4 to TRBJ2-7, with 7 bases matching TRBD2. The germline CDR1 and CDR2 sequences are SGHNT and YYREEE (reference sequence). V trimming: 4 bases; J trimming: 5 bases; junction bases outside the gene matches: 12. This CDR3 has 15 amino acids. The DNA of the CDR3 is TGTGCCAGCAGCGCCCCAGGCGGGGGTAGGGACGAGCAGTACTTC. This encodes CASSAPGGGRDEQYF.

The chain has TRBV30 and TRBJ1-1; no definite D call. V lost 2 bases, J lost 3 bases, and 10 bases lay in between. This CDR3 region has 13 residues. Germline CDR1 is GTSNPN and CDR2 is SVGIG (reference sequence). CDR3 sequence: CAWSLGRDTEAFF. CDR3 DNA sequence: TGTGCCTGGAGTTTGGGGAGGGACACTGAAGCTTTCTTT.

The rearrangement uses TRBV6-5 and TRBJ2-3, with 12 positions matching TRBD2. V shed 8 bases, J shed 4 bases, and the junction held 7 bases outside the gene matches. CDR3 length: 15 residues. Germline V gene lookup returns CDR1 MNHEY and CDR2 SVGAGI. The CDR3 coding sequence is TGTGCCAGCCGAGCCCTAGCGGGAGGGCCAGATACGCAGTATTTT. It codes for CASRALAGGPDTQYF.

The chain carries TRBV18 and TRBJ1-1; 9 bases line up with TRBD1. J was trimmed by 5 bases and V by 5 bases; bases with no gene match: 9. The V gene's germline CDR1 is KGHSH and CDR2 LQKENI. This CDR3 has 15 amino acids. The CDR3 loop reads CASSSRWDRDTEAFF. CDR3 sequence (DNA): TGTGCCAGCTCATCAAGGTGGGACAGGGATACTGAAGCTTTCTTT.

This clone was observed once. This chain connects TRBV5-1 to TRBJ2-1; 8 positions agree with TRBD2. CDR1 and CDR2 (germline): SGHRS, YFSETQ. J gave up 8 bases and V 0 bases, and 13 bases lay outside the gene matches. CDR3 length: 17 amino acids. In DNA, the CDR3 is TGCGCCAGCAGCTTGGCCATGACGGGAGGGCGACTCGATGAGCAGTTCTTC. This gives the protein CASSLAMTGGRLDEQFF.

This chain uses TRBV11-2 with TRBJ2-3; TRBD2 matches at 10 bases. CDR1 and CDR2 (germline): SGHAT, FQNNGV. The V gene end was trimmed by 5 bases and the J gene end by 1 base; junction bases not matched to a gene: 3. This CDR3 comprises 15 residues. The CDR3, as DNA: TGTGCCAGCAGCGCCGGGACTAGCGGCACAGATACGCAGTATTTT. Amino acid sequence: CASSAGTSGTDTQYF.

The V and J genes are TRBV27 and TRBJ1-2, with D maybe TRBD1 (6 bases). Trimming stripped 2 bases from V and 2 bases from J, with 12 bases between. CDR3 length: 15 amino acids. Germline CDR1 is MNHEY and CDR2 is SMNVEV (reference sequence). The DNA for the CDR3 is TGTGCCAGCAGTTTACGGGGGGGCGGGAACTATGGCTACACCTTC. It encodes CASSLRGGGNYGYTF.

The chain uses TRBV6-5 and TRBJ2-3, with TRBD2 identical over 11 bases. This CDR3 has 14 residues. Germline trimming cut 6 bases from V and 9 bases from J; bases unmatched to any gene: 8. CDR1 is MNHEY and CDR2 is SVGAGI in the germline V gene. CDR3 sequence (DNA): TGTGCCAGCAGGGCTCTAGCGGGAGGCAGGACGCAGTATTTT. Translated, it gives CASRALAGGRTQYF.

The chain carries TRBV5-1 and TRBJ2-2; 10 bases match TRBD1. Trimming removed 2 bases from V and 5 bases from J; junction bases left unmatched: 9. The germline CDR1 and CDR2 sequences are SGHRS and YFSETQ. The CDR3 sequence is 17 residues long. CDR3 amino acids: CASSFLTGTGVTGELFF. CDR3 coding DNA: TGCGCCAGCAGCTTCCTCACCGGGACAGGGGTTACCGGGGAGCTGTTTTTT.

V is TRBV24-1 and J is TRBJ1-5, with TRBD1 identical over 9 bases. The CDR3 has 16 amino acids. Germline V gene lookup returns CDR1 KGHDR and CDR2 SFDVKD. V was pared by 2 bases and J by 6 bases, with 7 bases of the junction left unmatched. The CDR3 here is CATSDSPTGGTQPQHF. In DNA, the CDR3 is TGTGCCACCAGTGATTCACCCACAGGGGGCACTCAGCCCCAGCATTTT.

The genes are TRBV5-1 and TRBJ2-2; TRBD2 matches at 9 bases. The ends lost 0 bases at V and 4 bases at J; junction bases unmatched: 10. The CDR3 length is 18 residues. The germline CDR1 and CDR2 sequences are SGHRS and YFSETQ. Here the CDR3 reads CASSLEVLAGSSTGELFF. CDR3 DNA sequence: TGCGCCAGCAGCTTGGAAGTCCTAGCGGGATCGAGCACCGGGGAGCTGTTTTTT.

The gene calls are TRBV6-4 and TRBJ2-3; 7 nucleotides align to TRBD2. Germline trimming cut 6 bases from V and 2 bases from J; bases unmatched to any gene: 14. The CDR3 length is 17 residues. Germline V gives CDR1 MRHNA, CDR2 SNTAGT. In DNA form, the CDR3 reads TGTGCCAGCAGCGAAGGGGCTAGCGGATCCCACACAGATACGCAGTATTTT. This gives the protein CASSEGASGSHTDTQYF.

The chain has TRBV24-1 and TRBJ2-5, with 8 bases that match TRBD1. J gave up 2 bases and V 9 bases, and 4 bases lay outside the gene matches. CDR3 size: 13 residues. CDR1 KGHDR and CDR2 SFDVKD come from the germline V gene. CDR3 sequence: CATRGQEQETQYF. The CDR3 nucleotides are TGTGCCACCCGGGGACAGGAGCAAGAGACCCAGTACTTC.

The chain is built from TRBV11-2 and TRBJ2-3, with D hard to call. Trimming shortened V by 5 bases and J by 2 bases, and 14 bases separated the two germline ends. Germline CDR1 is SGHAT and CDR2 is FQNNGV. This CDR3 has 15 amino acids. CDR3 sequence reads: CASSSGWALTDTQYF. CDR3 sequence (DNA): TGTGCCAGCAGCAGTGGATGGGCCCTCACAGATACGCAGTATTTT.

This chain uses TRBV6-4 with TRBJ1-2; 7 bases match TRBD1. This CDR3 comprises 16 residues. V was clipped by 5 bases and J by 4 bases; unmatched bases: 13. In germline, CDR1 is MRHNA, CDR2 SNTAGT. The CDR3 spells CASSQRPRGPVYGYTF. CDR3 bases: TGTGCCAGCAGTCAACGACCGAGGGGGCCTGTCTATGGCTACACCTTC.

The chain employs TRBV4-1 and TRBJ2-7; tentatively, D is TRBD1 (6 bases). Trimming stripped 3 bases from V and 3 bases from J, with 15 bases between. There are 15 residues in the CDR3. Germline assignment: CDR1 MGHRA and CDR2 YSYEKL. As DNA, the CDR3 is TGCGCCAGCAGCCAGGACAGCCTAGGGGACTACGAGCAGTACTTC. Residues: CASSQDSLGDYEQYF.

The chain employs TRBV4-2 and TRBJ2-5, with 12 bases aligning to TRBD2. Germline values: CDR1 LGHNA, CDR2 YNFKEQ. V lost 0 bases and J lost 5; bases outside the gene matches: 10. This CDR3 has 18 amino acids. The DNA for the CDR3 is TGTGCCAGCAGCCAAGAACTAGCGGGAGGCCCTGTAGTGGAGACCCAGTACTTC. As protein: CASSQELAGGPVVETQYF.